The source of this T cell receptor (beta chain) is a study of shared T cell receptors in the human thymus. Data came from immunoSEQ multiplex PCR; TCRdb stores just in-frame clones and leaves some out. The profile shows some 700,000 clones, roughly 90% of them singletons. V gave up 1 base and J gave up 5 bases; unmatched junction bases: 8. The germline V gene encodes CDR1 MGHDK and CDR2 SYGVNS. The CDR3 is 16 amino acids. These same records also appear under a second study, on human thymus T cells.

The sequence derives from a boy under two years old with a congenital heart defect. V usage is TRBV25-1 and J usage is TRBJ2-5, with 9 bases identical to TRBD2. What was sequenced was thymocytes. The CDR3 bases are TGTGCCAGCAGTGAATCCGAAGCGGGAGGACGGGAGACCCAGTACTTC. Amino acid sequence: CASSESEAGGRETQYF. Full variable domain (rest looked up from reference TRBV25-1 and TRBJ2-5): EADIYQTPRYLVIGTGKKITLECSQTMGHDKMYWYQQDPGMELHLIHYSYGVNSTEKGDLSSESTVSRIRTEHFPLTLESARPSHTSQYLCASSESEAGGRETQYFGPGTRLLVL.